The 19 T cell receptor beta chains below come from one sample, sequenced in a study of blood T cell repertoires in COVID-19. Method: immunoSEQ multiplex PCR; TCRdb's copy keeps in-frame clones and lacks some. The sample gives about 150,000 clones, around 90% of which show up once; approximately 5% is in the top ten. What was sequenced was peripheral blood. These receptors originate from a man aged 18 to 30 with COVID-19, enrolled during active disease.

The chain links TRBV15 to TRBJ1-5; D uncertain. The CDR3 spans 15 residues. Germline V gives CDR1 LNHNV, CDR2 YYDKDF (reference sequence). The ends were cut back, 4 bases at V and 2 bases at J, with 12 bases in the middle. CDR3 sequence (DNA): TGTGCCACCAGCATCAGGTCGCAAGGCAATCAGCCCCAGCATTTT. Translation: CATSIRSQGNQPQHF.

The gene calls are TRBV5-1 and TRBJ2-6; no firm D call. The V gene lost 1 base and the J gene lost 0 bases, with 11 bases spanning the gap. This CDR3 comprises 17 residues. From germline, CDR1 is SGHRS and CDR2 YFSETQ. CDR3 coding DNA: TGCGCCAGCAGCTTGAGGCAGACATCCTCTGGGGCCAACGTCCTGACTTTC. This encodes CASSLRQTSSGANVLTF.

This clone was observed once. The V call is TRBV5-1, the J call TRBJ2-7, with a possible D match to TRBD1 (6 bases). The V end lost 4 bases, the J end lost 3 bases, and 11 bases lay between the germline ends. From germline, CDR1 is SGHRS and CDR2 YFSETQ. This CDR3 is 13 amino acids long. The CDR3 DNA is TGCGCCAGCAGCCAGGGGAATGGCTACGAGCAGTACTTC. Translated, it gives CASSQGNGYEQYF.

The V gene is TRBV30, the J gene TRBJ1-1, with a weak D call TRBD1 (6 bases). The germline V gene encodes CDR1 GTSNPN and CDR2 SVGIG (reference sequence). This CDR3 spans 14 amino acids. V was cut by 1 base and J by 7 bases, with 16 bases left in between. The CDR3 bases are TGTGCCTGGAGTGGTGGGGGACTAGGGGGTGAAGCTTTCTTT. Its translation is CAWSGGGLGGEAFF.

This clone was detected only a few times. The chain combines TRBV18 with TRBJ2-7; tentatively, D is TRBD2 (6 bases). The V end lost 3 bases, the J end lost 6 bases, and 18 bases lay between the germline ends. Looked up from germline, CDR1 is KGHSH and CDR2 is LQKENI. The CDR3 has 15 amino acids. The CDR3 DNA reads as TGTGCCAGCTCACCCCTTAAGGGGACTCCCGGCGAGCAGTACTTC. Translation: CASSPLKGTPGEQYF.

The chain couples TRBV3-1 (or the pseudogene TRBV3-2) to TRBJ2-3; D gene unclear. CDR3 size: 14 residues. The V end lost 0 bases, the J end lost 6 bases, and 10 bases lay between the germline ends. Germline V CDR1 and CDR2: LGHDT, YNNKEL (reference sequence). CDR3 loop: CASSQDVSRDTQYF. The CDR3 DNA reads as TGTGCCAGCAGCCAAGACGTCTCGAGGGATACGCAGTATTTT.

In nucleotides, the CDR3 is TGTGCCAGCAGCGTAGATCCCACGAGCTCTGGAAACACCATATATTTT. This sequence encodes CASSVDPTSSGNTIYF. V is TRBV9 and J is TRBJ1-3; unclear D gene. CDR3 length: 16 amino acids. The ends were cut back, 0 bases at V and 0 bases at J, with 10 bases in the middle. The germline CDR1 and CDR2 sequences are SGDLS and YYNGEE.

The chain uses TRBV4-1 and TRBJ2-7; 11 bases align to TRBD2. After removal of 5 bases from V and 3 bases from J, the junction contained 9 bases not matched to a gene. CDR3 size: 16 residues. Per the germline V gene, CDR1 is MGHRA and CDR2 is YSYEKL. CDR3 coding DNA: TGCGCCAGCAGCTTAGCGGGGGGGAACCTGTTCTACGAGCAGTACTTC. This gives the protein CASSLAGGNLFYEQYF.

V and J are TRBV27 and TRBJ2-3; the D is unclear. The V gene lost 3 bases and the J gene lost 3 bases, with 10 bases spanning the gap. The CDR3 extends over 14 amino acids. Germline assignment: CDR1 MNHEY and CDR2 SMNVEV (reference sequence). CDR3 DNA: TGTGCCAGCAGTTTTTTACTAAGTACAGATACGCAGTATTTT. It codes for CASSFLLSTDTQYF.

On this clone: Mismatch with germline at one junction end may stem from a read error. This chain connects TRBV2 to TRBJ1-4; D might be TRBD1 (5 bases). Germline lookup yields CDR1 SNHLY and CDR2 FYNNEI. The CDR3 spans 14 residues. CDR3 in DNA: TGTGCCAGCAGTGGCAGGGCAACTAATGAAAAACTGCTTTTT. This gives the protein CASSGRATNEKLLF.

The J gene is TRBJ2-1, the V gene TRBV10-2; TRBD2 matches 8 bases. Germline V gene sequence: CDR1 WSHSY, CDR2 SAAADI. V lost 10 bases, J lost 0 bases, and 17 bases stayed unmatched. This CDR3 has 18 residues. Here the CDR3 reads CATVTPITSGSSYNEQFF. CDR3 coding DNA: TGCGCCACCGTAACTCCCATTACTAGCGGAAGCTCCTACAATGAGCAGTTCTTC.

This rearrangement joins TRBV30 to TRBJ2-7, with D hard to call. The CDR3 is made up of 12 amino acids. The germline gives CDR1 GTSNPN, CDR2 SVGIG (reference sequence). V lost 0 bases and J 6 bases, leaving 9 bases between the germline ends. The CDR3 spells CAWSVMAGEQYF. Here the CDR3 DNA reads TGTGCCTGGAGTGTAATGGCTGGCGAGCAGTACTTC.

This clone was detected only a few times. CDR3 sequence reads: CATGGRLALNEQFF. CDR3 DNA: TGTGCCACAGGGGGGAGACTAGCCCTCAATGAGCAGTTCTTC. This chain uses TRBV15 with TRBJ2-1; D possibly corresponds to TRBD2 (7 bases). This CDR3 is built from 14 residues. V gave up 9 bases and J gave up 6 bases, with 18 bases separating them. CDR1 is LNHNV and CDR2 is YYDKDF in the germline V gene (reference sequence).

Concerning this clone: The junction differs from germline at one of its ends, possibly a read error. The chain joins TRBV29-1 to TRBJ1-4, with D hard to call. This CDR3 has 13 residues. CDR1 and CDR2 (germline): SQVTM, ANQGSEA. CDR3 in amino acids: CSVEGRVNEKLLF. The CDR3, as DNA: TGCAGCGTTGAAGGACGGGTAAATGAAAAACTGCTTTTT.

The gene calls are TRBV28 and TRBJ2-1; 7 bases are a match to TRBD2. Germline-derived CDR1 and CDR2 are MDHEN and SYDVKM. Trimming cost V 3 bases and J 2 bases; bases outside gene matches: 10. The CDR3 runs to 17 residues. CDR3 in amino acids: CASSFFGRGMTYNEQFF. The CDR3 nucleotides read TGTGCCAGCAGTTTCTTTGGGAGGGGAATGACCTACAATGAGCAGTTCTTC.

The CDR3 sequence is CASSQVNGGYEQYF. DNA of the CDR3: TGCGCCAGCAGCCAAGTCAACGGGGGTTACGAGCAGTACTTC. V is TRBV4-3 and J is TRBJ2-7, with D perhaps matching TRBD2 (6 bases). The ends were cut back, 1 base at V and 4 bases at J, with 11 bases in the middle. CDR3 length equals 14 residues. Per germline, CDR1 LGHNA and CDR2 YSLEER.

This chain's CDR3 is CASSYSKGLSSYEQYF. The CDR3 nucleotides are TGTGCCAGCAGTTACTCGAAGGGACTCTCTTCCTACGAGCAGTACTTC. The J gene is TRBJ2-7, the V gene TRBV6-2 or TRBV6-3; a weak D match, TRBD2 (6 bases). Germline assignment: CDR1 MNHEY and CDR2 SVGEGT. Trimming left V 0 bases short and J 1 base short, with 13 bases between. This CDR3 spans 16 amino acids.

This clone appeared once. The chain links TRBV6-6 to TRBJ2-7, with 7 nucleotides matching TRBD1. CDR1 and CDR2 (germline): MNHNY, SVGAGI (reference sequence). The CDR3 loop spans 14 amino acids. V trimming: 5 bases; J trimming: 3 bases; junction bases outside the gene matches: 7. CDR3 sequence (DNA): TGTGCCAGCAGTCTACAGGGGTCGGTCTACGAGCAGTACTTC. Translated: CASSLQGSVYEQYF.

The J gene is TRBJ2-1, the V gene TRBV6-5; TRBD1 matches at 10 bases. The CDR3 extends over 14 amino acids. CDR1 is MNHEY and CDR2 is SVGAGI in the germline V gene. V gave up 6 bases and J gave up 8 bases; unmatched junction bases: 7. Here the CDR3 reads CASSDRGPLDEQFF. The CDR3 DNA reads TGTGCCAGCAGCGACAGGGGGCCCCTCGATGAGCAGTTCTTC.